This T cell receptor (beta chain) derives from a study of cytomegalovirus exposure and HLA in healthy donors. The PCR employed 60 Vbeta primers together with 13 Jbeta primers. Assay: immunoSEQ multiplex PCR; the TCRdb copy retains only in-frame clones and omits some. The sample totals over 150,000 clones; its top ten clones hold less than 0.85%. On this clone itself: What it recognizes is unknown. The final CDR3 position lacks the conserved phenylalanine or tryptophan, pointing to a likely read error. It is unclear where the CDR3 begins or ends on the DNA, so no DNA is shown, and the CDR3 is as TCRdb lists it.

The CDR3 contains 8 residues when both ends are counted. Germline assignment: CDR1 MNHNS and CDR2 SASEGT. Study results and caveats: The study carried out a later analysis of TCR beta sequences. It associated approximately 17,000 of them with specific HLA alleles at a false discovery rate of 0.05.

Sequencing was carried out using PBMCs. The rearrangement uses TRBV6-1 and TRBJ2-7; the table's D call, TRBD2, was not checked against the DNA. This receptor was identified in a boy aged 5 to 17 in good health and CMV-seronegative. This chain's CDR3 is CASSDDPR.